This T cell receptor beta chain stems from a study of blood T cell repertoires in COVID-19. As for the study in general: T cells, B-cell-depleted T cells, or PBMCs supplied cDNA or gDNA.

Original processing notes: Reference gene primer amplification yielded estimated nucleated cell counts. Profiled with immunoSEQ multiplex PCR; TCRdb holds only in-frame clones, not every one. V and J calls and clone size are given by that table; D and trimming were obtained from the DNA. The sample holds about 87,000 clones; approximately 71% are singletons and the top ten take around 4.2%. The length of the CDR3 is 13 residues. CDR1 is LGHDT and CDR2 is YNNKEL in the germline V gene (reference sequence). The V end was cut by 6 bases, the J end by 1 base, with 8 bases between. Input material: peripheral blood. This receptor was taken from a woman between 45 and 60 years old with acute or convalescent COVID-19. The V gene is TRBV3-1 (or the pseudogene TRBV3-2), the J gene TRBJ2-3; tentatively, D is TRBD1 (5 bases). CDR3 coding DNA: TGTGCCAGCAGGCCGACAGGCACAGATACGCAGTATTTT. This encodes CASRPTGTDTQYF.